A single sample gave rise to the 25 T cell receptor beta chains below, sequenced in a study of control samples from healthy donors and cancer patients. Repertoires were generated with immunoSEQ multiplex PCR, while TCRdb's copy carries only in-frame clones and drops some. The data contain tens of thousands of clones, about 88% of them singletons. Sequencing input: blood. The receptors shown here come from a woman aged 70-85 years in good health.

In its sample, this clone was seen a few times. The chain links TRBV2 to TRBJ1-4, with D possibly being TRBD1 (6 bases). Germline values: CDR1 SNHLY, CDR2 FYNNEI. The ends were cut back, 5 bases at V and 7 bases at J, with 14 bases in the middle. CDR3 size: 14 residues. In DNA form, the CDR3 reads TGTGCCAGCAGTACTAGGGGGGCCGGTGAAAAACTGTTTTTT. Translating it yields CASSTRGAGEKLFF.

CDR3 residues: CASSEAGVGTEAFF. DNA of the CDR3: TGTGCCAGCAGTGAGGCAGGGGTTGGAACTGAAGCTTTCTTT. This chain connects TRBV25-1 to TRBJ1-1; TRBD1 is a possible D gene (6 bases). CDR1 is MGHDK, CDR2 SYGVNS, per germline. V shed 3 bases and J shed 5 bases, with 13 bases lying between them. This CDR3 spans 14 amino acids. The full variable domain, rest sourced from reference TRBV25-1 and TRBJ1-1, is EADIYQTPRYLVIGTGKKITLECSQTMGHDKMYWYQQDPGMELHLIHYSYGVNSTEKGDLSSESTVSRIRTEHFPLTLESARPSHTSQYLCASSEAGVGTEAFFGQGTRLTVV.

The V gene is TRBV6-1, the J gene TRBJ1-2; 9 bases fit TRBD1. This CDR3 is built from 17 residues. From germline, CDR1 is MNHNS and CDR2 SASEGT. V was clipped by 0 bases and J by 2 bases; unmatched bases: 7. Here the CDR3 reads CASSEAFGGQGNYGYTF. In nucleotides, the CDR3 is TGTGCCAGCAGTGAAGCTTTTGGTGGACAGGGGAACTATGGCTACACCTTC.

This clone was seen a single time. The chain links TRBV6-2 or TRBV6-3 to TRBJ1-1, with 8 bases aligning to TRBD1. V shed 2 bases and J 6 bases; nucleotides not matched to a gene: 8. This CDR3 region has 15 residues. Germline assignment: CDR1 MNHEY and CDR2 SVGEGT. CDR3 sequence: CASSYIPGGYAEAFF. CDR3 coding DNA: TGTGCCAGCAGTTACATTCCAGGGGGCTATGCTGAAGCTTTCTTT.

V is TRBV4-1 and J is TRBJ1-2; 11 bases match TRBD1. V shed 1 base and J 8 bases; nucleotides not matched to a gene: 12. In germline, CDR1 is MGHRA, CDR2 YSYEKL. The CDR3 consists of 17 residues. The CDR3 loop is CASSQGTRTGGLEGYTF. The DNA of the CDR3 is TGCGCCAGCAGCCAAGGCACTAGGACAGGGGGCTTGGAAGGCTACACCTTC.

This rearrangement joins TRBV29-1 to TRBJ1-4; possible D gene TRBD1, 6 bases. CDR3 length: 13 residues. CDR1 and CDR2 from the germline V gene are SQVTM and ANQGSEA. V lost 7 bases and J 2 bases, leaving 11 bases between the germline ends. CDR3 protein: CSGAQGTNEKLFF. The CDR3, as DNA: TGCAGCGGGGCACAGGGTACTAATGAAAAACTGTTTTTT.

Of note for this clone: This same CDR3 is encoded by further DNA sequences in the sample. The V gene is TRBV19, the J gene TRBJ1-1; D may be TRBD1 (5 bases). Germline-derived CDR1 and CDR2 are LNHDA and SQIVND (reference sequence). V was pared by 4 bases and J by 1 base, with 7 bases between. CDR3 size: 13 residues. The CDR3: CASSTGQNTEAFF. For the CDR3, the DNA is TGTGCCAGTAGTACCGGACAGAACACTGAAGCTTTCTTT. Drawing the rest from reference TRBV19 and TRBJ1-1, the complete variable domain is DGGITQSPKYLFRKEGQNVTLSCEQNLNHDAMYWYRQDPGQGLRLIYYSQIVNDFQKGDIAEGYSVSREKKESFPLTVTSAQKNPTAFYLCASSTGQNTEAFFGQGTRLTVV.

CDR3: CSAGVYGYTF. The CDR3 region has the DNA TGCAGTGCCGGGGTCTATGGCTACACCTTC. This chain connects TRBV20-1 to TRBJ1-2; no reliable D call. The CDR3 is 10 residues long. Germline-derived CDR1 and CDR2 are DFQATT and SNEGSKA (reference sequence). Between the trimmed V and J ends, which lost 6 bases and 4 bases, there was a span of 6 bases.

V and J are TRBV2 and TRBJ1-2; D unclear. The V gene lost 2 bases and the J gene lost 8 bases, with 12 bases spanning the gap. The CDR3 covers 13 residues. Germline lookup yields CDR1 SNHLY and CDR2 FYNNEI. The CDR3 region has the DNA TGTGCCAGCAGTGAAATACAGACATGGGGCTACACCTTC. Its translation: CASSEIQTWGYTF.

The chain is built from TRBV7-2 and TRBJ2-7; D not resolved. V lost 6 bases and J 2 bases, leaving 14 bases between the germline ends. The CDR3 loop spans 14 amino acids. Germline lookup yields CDR1 SGHTA and CDR2 FQGNSA. The CDR3 spells CASSLDTYTYEQYF. CDR3 DNA: TGTGCCAGCAGTCTCGACACCTACACCTACGAGCAGTACTTC.

The V call is TRBV19, the J call TRBJ1-1; D is unresolved. V was pared by 3 bases and J by 7 bases, with 6 bases between. This CDR3 spans 11 amino acids. CDR1 LNHDA and CDR2 SQIVND come from the germline V gene (reference sequence). The CDR3 region is CASSMGGEAFF. The CDR3, as DNA: TGTGCCAGTAGTATGGGCGGTGAAGCTTTCTTT.

The chain couples TRBV18 to TRBJ2-2; TRBD1 might be the D (6 bases). This CDR3 region has 13 residues. Germline assignment: CDR1 KGHSH and CDR2 LQKENI. V was shortened by 2 bases and J by 6 bases, with 7 bases between the two germline ends. This CDR3 is CASSPGTSGELFF. As DNA, the CDR3 is TGTGCCAGCTCACCAGGGACATCCGGGGAGCTGTTTTTT.

The chain employs TRBV5-1 and TRBJ2-5, with D perhaps assigned TRBD1 or TRBD2 (7 bases each). The germline CDR1 and CDR2 sequences are SGHRS and YFSETQ. V was trimmed by 4 bases and J by 2 bases, leaving 15 bases between them. The CDR3 is 15 residues long. The CDR3 bases are TGCGCCAGCAGCCGTCAGGGGGGGTTGCAAGAGACCCAGTACTTC. This sequence encodes CASSRQGGLQETQYF.

The chain links TRBV9 to TRBJ1-2, with a tentative D call TRBD1 (6 bases). The CDR3 has 13 residues. Germline V CDR1 and CDR2: SGDLS, YYNGEE. V was cut by 4 bases and J by 8 bases, with 15 bases left in between. As DNA, the CDR3 is TGTGCCAGCAGCATTCAGACAGGACGAGGCTACACCTTC. This encodes CASSIQTGRGYTF.

This chain connects TRBV2 to TRBJ1-4, with D possibly matching TRBD1 (6 bases). The CDR3 extends over 15 amino acids. Germline V gene sequence: CDR1 SNHLY, CDR2 FYNNEI. The V gene lost 3 bases and the J gene lost 7 bases, with 15 bases spanning the gap. CDR3 in DNA: TGTGCCAGCAGTGATAGGGGGGGCTTAGGTGAAAAACTGTTTTTT. It codes for CASSDRGGLGEKLFF. The whole variable domain, filled in from reference TRBV2 and TRBJ1-4, reads EPEVTQTPSHQVTQMGQEVILRCVPISNHLYFYWYRQILGQKVEFLVSFYNNEISEKSEIFDDQFSVERPDGSNFTLKIRSTKLEDSAMYFCASSDRGGLGEKLFFGSGTQLSVL.

This chain uses TRBV27 with TRBJ2-2; D is perhaps TRBD2 (5 bases). Germline V gene data show CDR1 as MNHEY and CDR2 as SMNVEV (reference sequence). V was pared by 3 bases and J by 11 bases, with 16 bases between. The CDR3 has 14 residues. The CDR3: CASSFSAREGELFF. DNA for the CDR3: TGTGCCAGCAGTTTTTCCGCGCGCGAGGGCGAGCTGTTTTTT.

The chain combines TRBV6-1 with TRBJ1-4; D gene unclear. Germline loops: CDR1 MNHNS, CDR2 SASEGT. V lost 2 bases, J lost 7 bases, and 14 bases lay in between. This CDR3 has 15 amino acids. The CDR3 region is CASSELHGRPEKLFF. DNA of the CDR3: TGTGCCAGCAGTGAATTACACGGGCGGCCTGAAAAACTGTTTTTT.

The chain uses TRBV11-2 and TRBJ1-2, with a weak D call TRBD1 (5 bases). Between the trimmed V and J ends, which lost 6 bases and 0 bases, there was a span of 5 bases. CDR1 and CDR2 from the germline V gene are SGHAT and FQNNGV. The CDR3 sequence is 12 residues long. CDR3 residues: CASRGANYGYTF. CDR3 DNA sequence: TGTGCCAGCAGGGGGGCTAACTATGGCTACACCTTC.

The table lists this clone with a count of one. This chain joins TRBV6-5 and TRBJ1-1, with D possibly being TRBD1 (6 bases). CDR3 size: 13 residues. Trimming removed 5 bases from V and 7 bases from J, with 14 bases in between. CDR1 is MNHEY and CDR2 is SVGAGI in the germline V gene. Here the CDR3 DNA reads TGTGCCAGCAGTCAGGGGTCTTGGGGTGAAGCTTTCTTT. Its protein product is CASSQGSWGEAFF.

The chain is built from TRBV7-2 and TRBJ2-5; D is perhaps TRBD2 (6 bases). Deletions cut 4 bases from V and 10 bases from J, with 19 bases between. In germline, CDR1 is SGHTA, CDR2 FQGNSA. CDR3 length: 14 amino acids. The DNA of the CDR3 is TGTGCCAGCAGCTCTCCGGGGCCTTCGCGGGGCCAGTACTTC. Protein product: CASSSPGPSRGQYF.

The chain joins TRBV7-9 to TRBJ2-1, with a possible D match to TRBD2 (6 bases). The CDR3 has 14 amino acids. Trimming pared 5 bases from V and 5 bases from J, leaving 13 bases between. Germline V gene data show CDR1 as SEHNR and CDR2 as FQNEAQ (reference sequence). Here the CDR3 DNA reads TGTGCCAGCAGCCCGCGGGGCTTTCACAATGAGCAGTTCTTC. It specifies CASSPRGFHNEQFF.

The chain employs TRBV7-3 and TRBJ2-1, with D perhaps given as TRBD1 or TRBD2 (5 bases each). Germline-derived CDR1 and CDR2 are SGHTA and FQGTGA. This CDR3 region has 15 residues. The V and J ends lost 0 bases and 5 bases respectively, with 11 bases between them. In DNA form, the CDR3 reads TGTGCCAGCAGCTTAACGCCGGGACGGGACAATGAGCAGTTCTTC. Translated, it gives CASSLTPGRDNEQFF.

The rearrangement joins TRBV21-1 to TRBJ1-1. TRBV21-1 is given as a pseudogene. The CDR3 contains 15 residues. The chain's CDR3 is CASRTLGPRTVHAFF. In DNA, the CDR3 is TGTGCCAGCCGCACCTTAGGACCTCGGACGGTGCATGCTTTCTTT.

This chain joins TRBV7-2 and TRBJ2-1; TRBD2 aligns across 9 bases. CDR3 length: 16 residues. Germline V gives CDR1 SGHTA, CDR2 FQGNSA. V was clipped by 1 base and J by 4 bases; unmatched bases: 5. CDR3 in DNA: TGTGCCAGCAGCTTAGTTAGCGGGAGAGGTTACAATGAGCAGTTCTTC. This codes for CASSLVSGRGYNEQFF. Full variable domain (remainder filled in from reference TRBV7-2 and TRBJ2-1): GAGVSQSPSNKVTEKGKDVELRCDPISGHTALYWYRQSLGQGLEFLIYFQGNSAPDKSGLPSDRFSAERTGGSVSTLTIQRTQQEDSAVYLCASSLVSGRGYNEQFFGPGTRLTVL.

The gene calls are TRBV5-6 and TRBJ2-7; unclear D gene. The CDR3 loop spans 14 amino acids. The germline V gene encodes CDR1 SGHDT and CDR2 YYEEEE. Trimming shortened V by 0 bases and J by 9 bases, and 16 bases separated the two germline ends. The CDR3 nucleotides are TGTGCCAGCAGCTTGGAGAGCCTTACTTCTGGGCAGTACTTC. Translated, it gives CASSLESLTSGQYF.